This T cell receptor (beta chain) was captured by sequencing in a study of T cell responses to AZD1222 COVID-19 vaccine (dated by TCRdb to about 2021). About the full investigation: A total of 230 to 250 trial participants underwent TCR sequencing, of whom about 200 received two doses of AZD1222 and about 26 received two doses of the MenACWY control vaccine. Enrollment into the trials was organized by age into subgroups of 18-55, 56-69 and 70-plus years, and those subgroups contained roughly 140, 27 and 60 TCR-sequenced participants, respectively. The study at large found these results: A significant rise in spike-specific TCR breadth and depth was observed after two AZD1222 doses relative to day 0 and relative to MenACWY recipients. The 56-69-year group was small, and its depth increase did not reach significance, likely because of low power. Participants were mostly white British and included more females than males, and it was suggested by the authors that clonal diversity may have been underestimated. CD4 TCRs associated with the vaccine covered the entire spike protein, and the dominant responses were in regions 160-218 and 743-854. Conclusions about previously exposed vaccinees are limited, since just six AZD1222 recipients were seropositive for SARS-CoV-2 at baseline. Nearly half of unique spike-specific TCRs reportedly recognized epitopes outside regions mutated in the B.1.351 and B.1.1.7 variants. Because no day 14 peak-response samples were available, repertoires were characterized only after the peak T cell response.

In the paper's terms, the time point label means: about 28 days (+/-7) after the second vaccine dose. AZD1222 recipients with second doses at about 4 weeks or about 12 weeks were pooled, because spike-specific TCR depth and breadth did not differ between schedules. The vaccinee samples were drawn from two UK trials, COV001 and COV002, one of which was a single-blind randomized controlled phase 2/3 trial testing AZD1222 (ChAdOx1 nCoV-19) in healthy adults. For TCRbeta chain sequencing, PBMC samples were collected from trial participants at day 0 and at day 28 after the second dose. With respect to this clone: The antigen this receptor binds is unknown. No quality values exist for individual bases; no much larger clone is one base distant.

The CDR3 regions of human TCRbeta chains were analyzed by immunosequencing. The paper's data handling went like this. TCRs in the repertoires were compared against a reference library of SARS-CoV-2-specific TCRs that had been generated with the MIRA antigen-specificity platform. Breadth was defined as the fraction of unique TCRs that were SARS-CoV-2-associated. Depth was defined as the fraction of total T cells that were SARS-CoV-2-associated. Using the MIRA data, each spike-specific TCR was assigned both to the spike region to which the TCR was reactive and to a CD4 or CD8 class. Log10-transformed breadth and depth values were compared by one-way ANOVA with Sidak's multiple comparisons tests. This immuneACCESS table, as held by TCRdb, lists in-frame sequences with V and J called but not all clones. Of the missing ones, under half trace to an unresolved V gene in checked studies; the others have no known cause. Clone size and the V and J calls come from that table; the DNA yielded D and trimming. This sample gives fewer than 110,000 clones in total; around 87% of them show up just once. The ten largest clones capture 10% of the sample.

The TCR originated in an adult who received the AZD1222 COVID-19 vaccine. The sample in question was peripheral blood, obtained 28 days after the second AZD1222 dose.

Read as DNA, the sequence is TGTGCCAGCAGCTTAGTTGGGACAGGGGAGGCAGATACGCAGTATTTT. This encodes CASSLVGTGEADTQYF. The chain joins TRBV7-2 to TRBJ2-3; 10 of the junction bases match TRBD1. V lost 1 base and J lost 4 bases, and the count of bases not matched to a germline gene is 5. Including cysteine and phenylalanine, the CDR3 has 16 amino acids. The kept DNA is CDR3 alone, 48 bases in frame from the first base. CDR1 and CDR2, looked up from the germline V gene, are SGHTA and FQGNSA.